The sequence of this T cell receptor (beta chain) was determined in a study of blood T cells in healthy people across ages. About the study: In model experiments, template switching was able to capture about one barcoded beta molecule for every two T cells that were present.

RNA extraction gave at least 5 micrograms of total RNA per sample. This clonotype occurred a few times. Its antigen is still unknown. Primers used in a second PCR of about 6 to 11 cycles were a sample-barcoded 5' primer and a J-beta primer mix. TCRdb used MiXCR to reprocess the 5' RACE reads, holding one entry per CDR3 protein. Among 700,000 or so distinct CDR3 sequences listed, over 20% were seen once. Overall study results and limits: Naive and antigen-experienced cells could not be conclusively compared, given unsorted PBMCs.

CDR1 is SGHAT and CDR2 is FQNNGV in the germline V gene. The CDR3 extends over 14 amino acids. V usage is TRBV11-2 and J usage is TRBJ2-7; D remains ambiguous. Specimen: blood. This TCR came from a man between 65 and 85 years old in good health. The CDR3 region is CVSSSTAVAYEQYV. The CDR3 nucleotides are TGTGTCAGCAGCTCGACGGCCGTAGCCTACGAGCAGTACGTC.